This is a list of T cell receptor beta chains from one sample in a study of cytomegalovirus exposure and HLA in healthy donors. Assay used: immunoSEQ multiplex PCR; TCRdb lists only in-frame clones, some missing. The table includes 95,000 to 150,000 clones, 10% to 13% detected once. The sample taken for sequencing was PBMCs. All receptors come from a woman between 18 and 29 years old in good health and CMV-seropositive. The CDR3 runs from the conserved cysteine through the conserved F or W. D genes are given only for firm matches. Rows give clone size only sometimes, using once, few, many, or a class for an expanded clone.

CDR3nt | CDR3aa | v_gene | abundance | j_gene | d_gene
TGCGCCAGCAGCTACGACAGGGTCTACCAGCCCCAGCATTTT | CASSYDRVYQPQHF | TRBV10-2 | few | TRBJ1-5 | TRBD1
TGTGCCAGCTCACCGTTGGACAGCTCCTACGAGCAGTACTTC | CASSPLDSSYEQYF | TRBV18 | NA | TRBJ2-7 | NA
TGTGCCAGCAGCTTCTCGGGGGAGGGTCAGCCCCAGCATTTT | CASSFSGEGQPQHF | TRBV7-8 | NA | TRBJ1-5 | NA
TGCAGCGTGGCCTGGGGCGCAGATACGCAGTATTTT | CSVAWGADTQYF | TRBV29-1 | few | TRBJ2-3 | NA
TGTGCCAGCAAAGGCGGGTCAGGAACAGATACGCAGTATTTT | CASKGGSGTDTQYF | TRBV27 | NA | TRBJ2-3 | NA
TGTGCCAGCAGTCCCCCGGGTGAGCAGTTCTTC | CASSPPGEQFF | TRBV28 | NA | TRBJ2-1 | NA
TGCGCCAGCAGCGTAGGCCGGGGAGGAACTGAAGCTTTCTTT | CASSVGRGGTEAFF | TRBV4-1 | NA | TRBJ1-1 | NA
TGCGCCAGCAGCCTCAGGACTAGCGGGAGGTACAATGAGCAGTTCTTC | CASSLRTSGRYNEQFF | TRBV4-1 | few | TRBJ2-1 | TRBD2
TGCGCCAGCACCAACCTTATAGCGGGTCTAAGGCAGGAGCAGTTCTTC | CASTNLIAGLRQEQFF | TRBV4-1 | NA | TRBJ2-1 | TRBD2
TGTGCCTGGGGACGGACAGGGGGTGGCTACACCTTC | CAWGRTGGGYTF | TRBV30 | few | TRBJ1-2 | TRBD1
TGCGCCAGCGCTGAAGGGGGATATGGCTACACCTTC | CASAEGGYGYTF | TRBV5-1 | NA | TRBJ1-2 | NA
TGTGCCAGCAAGCGGGAGAGTGGGTACGAGCAGTACTTC | CASKRESGYEQYF | TRBV2 | few | TRBJ2-7 | TRBD2
TGCAGCGCAACAGCCTTAGATAAAGCTTTCTTT | CSATALDKAFF | TRBV29-1 | NA | TRBJ1-1 | NA
TGTGCCAGCCGAATTGACAGGGGCGTCTCTGGGGCCAACGTCCTGACTTTC | CASRIDRGVSGANVLTF | TRBV2 | NA | TRBJ2-6 | TRBD1
TGTGCCAGCAGTTATGGGGGGACAGATACGCAGTATTTT | CASSYGGTDTQYF | TRBV6-5 | NA | TRBJ2-3 | NA
TGCGCCAGCAGTGAGAGCAGTTTTGGGAGTGGGGAGACCCAGTACTTC | CASSESSFGSGETQYF | TRBV10-2 | NA | TRBJ2-5 | NA
TGCGCCAGCAGTTACGGAGGTAGCGACGAGCAGTACTTC | CASSYGGSDEQYF | TRBV5-1 | NA | TRBJ2-7 | NA
TGTGCCAGCAGCGAGAGAGTCACAGGGAAGGGCACAGATACGCAGTATTTT | CASSERVTGKGTDTQYF | TRBV9 | NA | TRBJ2-3 | NA
TGTGCCGGAAACAGGGGGAATGAGCAGTTCTTC | CAGNRGNEQFF | TRBV30 | NA | TRBJ2-1 | TRBD1
TGTGCCTGGAGTTCTCAGACAGGGAACTATGGCTACACCTTC | CAWSSQTGNYGYTF | TRBV30 | NA | TRBJ1-2 | TRBD1
TGTGCCAGCAGGTTGAGTGTTGAGCAGTATTTT | CASRLSVEQYF | TRBV6-6 | NA | TRBJ2-3 | NA
TGTGCCAGCAGTGGGCGGGGACTAGCGGGAGTAGGGTCCTACGAGCAGTACTTC | CASSGRGLAGVGSYEQYF | TRBV6-1 | few | TRBJ2-7 | TRBD2
TGTGCCAGCAGTCCCCTAGCGGGAGGACAAGAGACCCAGTACTTC | CASSPLAGGQETQYF | TRBV6-1 | few | TRBJ2-5 | TRBD2
TGCGCCAGCAGCTTGGTCGACACCCTGGGGGCCAACGTCCTGACTTTC | CASSLVDTLGANVLTF | TRBV5-1 | NA | TRBJ2-6 | NA
TGTGCCAGCAGCTCGAACAGGGTCGCTGGGGCCAACGTCCTGACTTTC | CASSSNRVAGANVLTF | TRBV11-3 | NA | TRBJ2-6 | NA
TGTGCCAGCAGCGTAGAGAGCGGGTCTGGTGAAGCTTTCTTT | CASSVESGSGEAFF | TRBV9 | NA | TRBJ1-1 | NA
TGTGCCAGTACTGAATGGGGGCGGCAGACCAATGAGCAGTTCTTC | CASTEWGRQTNEQFF | TRBV19 | once | TRBJ2-1 | NA
TGTGCCAGCAGCCCCGCGGGGTCCTCTCGTGAGCAGTACTTC | CASSPAGSSREQYF | TRBV11-2 | few | TRBJ2-7 | NA
TGTGCTAGTGGACGAGACAGATCAAACGCGAACACCGGGGAGCTGTTTTTT | CASGRDRSNANTGELFF | TRBV12-5 | NA | TRBJ2-2 | NA